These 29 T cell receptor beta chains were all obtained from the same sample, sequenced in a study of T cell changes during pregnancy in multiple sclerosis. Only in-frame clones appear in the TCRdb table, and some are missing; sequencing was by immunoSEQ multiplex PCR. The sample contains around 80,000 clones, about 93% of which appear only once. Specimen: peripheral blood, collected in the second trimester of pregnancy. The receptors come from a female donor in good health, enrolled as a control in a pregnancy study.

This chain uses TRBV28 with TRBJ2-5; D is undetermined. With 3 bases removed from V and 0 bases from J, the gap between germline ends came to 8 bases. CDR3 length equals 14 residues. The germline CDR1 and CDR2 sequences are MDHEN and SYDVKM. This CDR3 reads CASSLAGDQETQYF. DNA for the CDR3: TGTGCCAGCAGTTTGGCAGGTGACCAAGAGACCCAGTACTTC. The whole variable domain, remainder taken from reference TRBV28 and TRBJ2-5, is DVKVTQSSRYLVKRTGEKVFLECVQDMDHENMFWYRQDPGLGLRLIYFSYDVKMKEKGDIPEGYSVSREKKERFSLILESASTNQTSMYLCASSLAGDQETQYFGPGTRLLVL.

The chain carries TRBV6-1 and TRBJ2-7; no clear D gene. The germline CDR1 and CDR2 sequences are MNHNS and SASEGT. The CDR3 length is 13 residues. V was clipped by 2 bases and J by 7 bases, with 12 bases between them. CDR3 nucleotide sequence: TGTGCCAGCAGTGAATCTCGGGTTAGGGAGCAGTACTTC. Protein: CASSESRVREQYF.

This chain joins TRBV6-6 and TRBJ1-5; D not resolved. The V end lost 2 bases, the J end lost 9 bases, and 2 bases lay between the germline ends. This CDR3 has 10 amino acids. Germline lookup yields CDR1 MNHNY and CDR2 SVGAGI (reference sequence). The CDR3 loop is CASSYRPQHF. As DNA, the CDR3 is TGTGCCAGCAGTTACCGGCCCCAGCATTTT.

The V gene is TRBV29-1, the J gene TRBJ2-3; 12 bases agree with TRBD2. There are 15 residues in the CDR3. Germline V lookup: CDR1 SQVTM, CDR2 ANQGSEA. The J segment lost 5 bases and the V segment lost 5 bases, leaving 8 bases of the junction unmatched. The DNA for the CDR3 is TGCAGCGTTAAAACTAGCGGGAGGACGGTAGATACGCAGTATTTT. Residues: CSVKTSGRTVDTQYF.

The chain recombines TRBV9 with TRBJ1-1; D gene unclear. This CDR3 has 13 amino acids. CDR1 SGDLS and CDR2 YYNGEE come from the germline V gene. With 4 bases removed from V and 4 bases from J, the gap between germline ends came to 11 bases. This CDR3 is CASSLGGSTEAFF. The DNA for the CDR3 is TGTGCCAGCAGCTTGGGAGGTAGCACTGAAGCTTTCTTT.

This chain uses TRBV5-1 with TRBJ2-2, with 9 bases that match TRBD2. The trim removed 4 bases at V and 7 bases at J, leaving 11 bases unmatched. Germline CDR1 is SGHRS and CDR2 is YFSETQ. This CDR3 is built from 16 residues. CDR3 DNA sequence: TGCGCCAGCAGCACCTCTAGCGGGAAATGGATCGGGGAGCTGTTTTTT. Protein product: CASSTSSGKWIGELFF.

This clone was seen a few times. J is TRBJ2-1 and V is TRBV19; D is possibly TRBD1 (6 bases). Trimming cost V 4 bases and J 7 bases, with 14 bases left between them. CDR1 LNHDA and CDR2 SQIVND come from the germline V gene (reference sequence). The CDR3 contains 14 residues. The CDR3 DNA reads TGTGCCAGTAGTACCGGGACATGGGTGAATGAGCAGTTCTTC. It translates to CASSTGTWVNEQFF.

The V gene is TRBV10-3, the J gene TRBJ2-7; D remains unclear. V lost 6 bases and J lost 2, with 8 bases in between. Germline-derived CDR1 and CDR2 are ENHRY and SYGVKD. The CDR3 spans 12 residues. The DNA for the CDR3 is TGTGCCATCAGAGCGCCCCCCTACGAGCAGTACTTC. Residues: CAIRAPPYEQYF.

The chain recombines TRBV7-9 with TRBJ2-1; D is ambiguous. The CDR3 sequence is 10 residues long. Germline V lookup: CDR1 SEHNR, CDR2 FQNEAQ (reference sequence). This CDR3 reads CGCGELGQFF. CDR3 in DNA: TGTGGATGCGGTGAATTGGGGCAGTTCTTC.

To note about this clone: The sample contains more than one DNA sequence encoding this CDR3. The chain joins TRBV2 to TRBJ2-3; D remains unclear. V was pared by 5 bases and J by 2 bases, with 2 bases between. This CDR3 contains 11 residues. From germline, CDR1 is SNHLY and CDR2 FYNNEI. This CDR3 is CASSYTDTQYF. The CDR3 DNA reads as TGTGCCAGCAGTTACACAGATACGCAGTATTTT.

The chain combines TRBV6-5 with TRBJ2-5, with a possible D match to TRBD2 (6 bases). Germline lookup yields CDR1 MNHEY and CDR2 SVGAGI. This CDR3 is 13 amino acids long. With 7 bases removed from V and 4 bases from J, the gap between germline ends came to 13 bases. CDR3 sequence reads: CASTKPGVETQYF. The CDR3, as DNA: TGTGCCAGCACCAAGCCGGGAGTAGAGACCCAGTACTTC.

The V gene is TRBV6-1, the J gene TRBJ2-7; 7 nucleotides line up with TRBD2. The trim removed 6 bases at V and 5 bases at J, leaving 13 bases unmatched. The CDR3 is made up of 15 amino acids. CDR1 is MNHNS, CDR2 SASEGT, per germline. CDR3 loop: CASSPPRGVPDEQYF. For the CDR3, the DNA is TGTGCCAGCAGCCCCCCTCGGGGGGTCCCCGACGAGCAGTACTTC.

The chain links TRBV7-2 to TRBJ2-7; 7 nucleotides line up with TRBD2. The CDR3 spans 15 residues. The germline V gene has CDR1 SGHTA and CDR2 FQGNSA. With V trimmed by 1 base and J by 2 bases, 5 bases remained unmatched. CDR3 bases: TGTGCCAGCAGCTTAGGTCTAGCGGATGCCTACGAGCAGTACTTC. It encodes CASSLGLADAYEQYF.

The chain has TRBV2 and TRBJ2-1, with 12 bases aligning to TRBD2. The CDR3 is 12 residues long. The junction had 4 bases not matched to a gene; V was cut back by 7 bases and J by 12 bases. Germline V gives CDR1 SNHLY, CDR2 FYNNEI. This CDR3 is CASILAGGRQFF. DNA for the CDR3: TGTGCCAGCATACTAGCGGGAGGAAGGCAGTTCTTC.

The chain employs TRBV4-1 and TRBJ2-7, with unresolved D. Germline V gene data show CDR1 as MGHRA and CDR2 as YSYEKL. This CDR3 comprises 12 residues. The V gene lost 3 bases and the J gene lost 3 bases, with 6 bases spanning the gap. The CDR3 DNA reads TGCGCCAGCAGCCACCTAAACTACGAGCAGTACTTC. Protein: CASSHLNYEQYF.

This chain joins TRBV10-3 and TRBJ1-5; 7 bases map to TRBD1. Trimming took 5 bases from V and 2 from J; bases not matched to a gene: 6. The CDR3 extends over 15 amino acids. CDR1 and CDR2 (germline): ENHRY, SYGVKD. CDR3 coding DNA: TGTGCCATCAGTCCCACAGGGGTCGGCAATCAGCCCCAGCATTTT. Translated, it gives CAISPTGVGNQPQHF.

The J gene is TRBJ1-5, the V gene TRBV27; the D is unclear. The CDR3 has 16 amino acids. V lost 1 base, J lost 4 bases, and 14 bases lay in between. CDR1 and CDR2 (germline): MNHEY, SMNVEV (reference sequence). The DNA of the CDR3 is TGTGCCAGCAGTTTATTATCCGGGATAGGGAATCAGCCCCAGCATTTT. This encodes CASSLLSGIGNQPQHF.

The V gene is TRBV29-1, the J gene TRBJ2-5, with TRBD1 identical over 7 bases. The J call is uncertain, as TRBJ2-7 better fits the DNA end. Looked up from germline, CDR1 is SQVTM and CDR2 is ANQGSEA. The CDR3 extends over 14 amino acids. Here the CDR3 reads CSTSGGDSPYEQYF. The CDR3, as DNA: TGCAGCACCTCCGGTGGGGACAGTCCCTACGAGCAGTACTTC.

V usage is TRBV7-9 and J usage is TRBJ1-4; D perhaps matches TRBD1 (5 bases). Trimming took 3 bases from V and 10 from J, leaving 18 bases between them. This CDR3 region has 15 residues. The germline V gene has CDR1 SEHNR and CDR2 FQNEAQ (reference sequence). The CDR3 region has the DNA TGTGCCAGCAGCTTTTTCGTAGGGGCGGAGGGAAAACTGTTTTTT. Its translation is CASSFFVGAEGKLFF.

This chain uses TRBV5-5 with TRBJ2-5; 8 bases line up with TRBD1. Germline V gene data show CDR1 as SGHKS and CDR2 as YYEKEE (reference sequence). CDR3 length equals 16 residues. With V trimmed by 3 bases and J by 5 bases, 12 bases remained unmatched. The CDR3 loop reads CASSSRQGPVGETQYF. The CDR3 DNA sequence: TGTGCCAGCAGCTCCCGACAGGGGCCGGTAGGGGAGACCCAGTACTTC.

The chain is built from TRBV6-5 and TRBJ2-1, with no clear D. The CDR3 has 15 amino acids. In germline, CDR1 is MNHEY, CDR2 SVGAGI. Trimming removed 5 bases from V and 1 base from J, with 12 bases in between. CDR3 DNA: TGTGCCAGCAGTGGCAGGCCCTTGTCCTACAATGAGCAGTTCTTC. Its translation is CASSGRPLSYNEQFF.

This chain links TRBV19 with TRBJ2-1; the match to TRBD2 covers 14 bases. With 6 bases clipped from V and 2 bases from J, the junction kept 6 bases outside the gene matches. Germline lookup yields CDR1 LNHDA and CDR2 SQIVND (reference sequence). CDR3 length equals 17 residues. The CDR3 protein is CASSSGLAGGPYNEQFF. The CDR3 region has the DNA TGTGCCAGTAGCTCTGGACTAGCGGGAGGACCCTACAATGAGCAGTTCTTC.

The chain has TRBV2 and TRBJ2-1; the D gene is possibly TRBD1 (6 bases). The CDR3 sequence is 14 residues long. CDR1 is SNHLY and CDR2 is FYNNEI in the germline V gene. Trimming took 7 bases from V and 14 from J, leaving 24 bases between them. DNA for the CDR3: TGTGCCAGCATGTCATTTAGCGAGGGGGTATTGGAGTTCTTC. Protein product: CASMSFSEGVLEFF. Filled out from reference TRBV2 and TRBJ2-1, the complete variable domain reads EPEVTQTPSHQVTQMGQEVILRCVPISNHLYFYWYRQILGQKVEFLVSFYNNEISEKSEIFDDQFSVERPDGSNFTLKIRSTKLEDSAMYFCASMSFSEGVLEFFGPGTRLTVL.

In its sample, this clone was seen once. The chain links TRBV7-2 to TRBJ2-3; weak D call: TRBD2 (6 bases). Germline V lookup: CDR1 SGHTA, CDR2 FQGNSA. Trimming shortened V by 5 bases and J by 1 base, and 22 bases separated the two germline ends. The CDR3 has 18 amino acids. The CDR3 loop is CASSQPPGLRLRTDTQYF. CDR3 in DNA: TGTGCCAGCAGCCAACCCCCGGGACTTCGGCTCCGCACAGATACGCAGTATTTT.

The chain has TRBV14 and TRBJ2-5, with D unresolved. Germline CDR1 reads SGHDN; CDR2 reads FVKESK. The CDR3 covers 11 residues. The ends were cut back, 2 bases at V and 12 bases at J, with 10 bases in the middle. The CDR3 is CASSQPGPKYF. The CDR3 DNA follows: TGTGCCAGCAGCCAACCGGGTCCAAAGTACTTC.

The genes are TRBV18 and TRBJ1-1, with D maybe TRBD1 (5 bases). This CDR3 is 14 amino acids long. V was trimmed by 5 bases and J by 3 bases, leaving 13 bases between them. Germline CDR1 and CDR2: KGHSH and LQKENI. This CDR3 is CASSYSGKDTEAFF. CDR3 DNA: TGTGCCAGCTCATATTCAGGGAAGGACACTGAAGCTTTCTTT.

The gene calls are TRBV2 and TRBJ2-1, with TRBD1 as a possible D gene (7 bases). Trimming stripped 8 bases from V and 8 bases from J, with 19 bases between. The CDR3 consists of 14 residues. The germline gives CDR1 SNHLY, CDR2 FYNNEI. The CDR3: CASRKRQGGDEQFF. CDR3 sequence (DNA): TGTGCCAGCCGTAAAAGGCAGGGGGGCGATGAGCAGTTCTTC.

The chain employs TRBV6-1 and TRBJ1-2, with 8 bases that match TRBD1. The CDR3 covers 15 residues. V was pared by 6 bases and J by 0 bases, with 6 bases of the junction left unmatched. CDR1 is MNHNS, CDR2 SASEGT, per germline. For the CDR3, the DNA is TGTGCCAGCAGAGGACAGGGAGGTTCTAACTATGGCTACACCTTC. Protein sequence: CASRGQGGSNYGYTF.

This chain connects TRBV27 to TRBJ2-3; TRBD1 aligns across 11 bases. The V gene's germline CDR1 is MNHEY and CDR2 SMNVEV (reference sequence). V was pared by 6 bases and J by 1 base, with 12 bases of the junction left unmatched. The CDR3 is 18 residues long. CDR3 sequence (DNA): TGTGCCAGCAGCCCCGGCCCTGGGACAGGGGGAGGCACAGATACGCAGTATTTT. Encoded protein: CASSPGPGTGGGTDTQYF.